These 10 T cell receptor beta chains originate from one sample sequenced in a study of cytomegalovirus exposure and HLA in healthy donors. The PCR ran on 60 Vbeta and 13 Jbeta primers. This table comes from immunoSEQ multiplex PCR, and its TCRdb copy is limited to in-frame clones, with some not included. The sample shows 150,000 to 200,000 clones, about 80% of them seen only once. Sequencing used PBMCs. These receptors were collected from a woman aged 18-29 years in good health and CMV-seropositive.

V and J are TRBV11-3 and TRBJ1-2; D not resolved. Trimming pared 5 bases from V and 0 bases from J, leaving 16 bases between. Germline-derived CDR1 and CDR2 are SGHNT and YENEEA. This CDR3 is built from 16 residues. The CDR3 DNA is TGTGCCAGCAGCCCAGAGGGTAGGGAAGCTAACTATGGCTACACCTTC. Its translation is CASSPEGREANYGYTF.

The chain has TRBV15 and TRBJ1-1; D gene unclear. V dropped 1 base and J dropped 4 bases, with 10 bases sitting between them. There are 14 residues in the CDR3. Germline CDR1 is LNHNV and CDR2 is YYDKDF (reference sequence). CDR3 sequence (DNA): TGTGCCACCAGCAGAGTGGCGGGGAGCACTGAAGCTTTCTTT. This gives the protein CATSRVAGSTEAFF.

The gene calls are TRBV7-9 and TRBJ2-2, with D uncertain. The germline V and J ends were trimmed by 1 base and 6 bases, with 6 bases remaining between them. The CDR3 totals 13 residues. In germline, CDR1 is SEHNR, CDR2 FQNEAQ (reference sequence). CDR3 residues: CASSLVRSGELFF. The CDR3 nucleotides are TGTGCCAGCAGCTTAGTTCGGTCCGGGGAGCTGTTTTTT.

The chain joins TRBV29-1 to TRBJ1-1; D remains unclear. This CDR3 is 12 amino acids long. The germline V gene encodes CDR1 SQVTM and CDR2 ANQGSEA. The V end was cut by 3 bases, the J end by 4 bases, with 9 bases between. CDR3 in DNA: TGCAGCGTTGACTCGGGGATCACTGAAGCTTTCTTT. This sequence encodes CSVDSGITEAFF.

This clone turned up a few times. CDR3 amino acids: CASSARGIESPLHF. CDR3 bases: TGTGCCAGCAGTGCCAGGGGAATCGAGTCACCCCTCCACTTT. The rearrangement links TRBV25-1 to TRBJ1-6, with TRBD1 as a possible D gene (6 bases). The CDR3 is made up of 14 amino acids. V gave up 4 bases and J gave up 10 bases, with 14 bases separating them. Germline V gene lookup returns CDR1 MGHDK and CDR2 SYGVNS. Using reference TRBV25-1 and TRBJ1-6 for the parts outside the CDR3, the full variable domain is EADIYQTPRYLVIGTGKKITLECSQTMGHDKMYWYQQDPGMELHLIHYSYGVNSTEKGDLSSESTVSRIRTEHFPLTLESARPSHTSQYLCASSARGIESPLHFGNGTRLTVT.

J is TRBJ2-7 and V is TRBV27; 7 nucleotides match TRBD2. After removal of 6 bases from V and 5 bases from J, the junction contained 10 bases not matched to a gene. This CDR3 contains 14 residues. Germline CDR1 MNHEY, CDR2 SMNVEV (reference sequence). The CDR3 DNA is TGTGCCAGCAGGGTCGTTGCGGGAGCCCACGAGCAGTACTTC. It codes for CASRVVAGAHEQYF.

The J gene is TRBJ1-2, the V gene TRBV6-5; D remains ambiguous. Germline V gives CDR1 MNHEY, CDR2 SVGAGI. The CDR3 is 15 amino acids. The V and J ends lost 6 bases and 3 bases respectively, with 17 bases between them. The CDR3 sequence is CASRPTITPDYGYTF. The CDR3, as DNA: TGTGCCAGCAGACCTACGATCACCCCCGACTATGGCTACACCTTC.

The chain has TRBV6-1 and TRBJ2-7; possible D gene TRBD1, 5 bases. Trimming shortened V by 10 bases and J by 2 bases, and 12 bases separated the two germline ends. This CDR3 has 12 residues. From germline, CDR1 is MNHNS and CDR2 SASEGT. The CDR3 DNA is TGTGCCACCGTCGACAGCGCCTACGAGCAGTACTTC. Translated: CATVDSAYEQYF.

The chain uses TRBV7-9 and TRBJ1-5; D is uncertain. Germline CDR1 is SEHNR and CDR2 is FQNEAQ (reference sequence). This CDR3 is 13 amino acids long. Trimming stripped 9 bases from V and 4 bases from J, with 13 bases between. CDR3 bases: TGTGCCAGGTTCAGTCCGATAAATCAGCCCCAGCATTTT. It is translated as CARFSPINQPQHF.

This chain links TRBV19 with TRBJ2-1; TRBD2 aligns across 8 bases. The germline gives CDR1 LNHDA, CDR2 SQIVND (reference sequence). The trim removed 2 bases at V and 7 bases at J, leaving 4 bases unmatched. The CDR3 consists of 14 residues. This CDR3 is CASSIIAGTNEQFF. The CDR3 DNA reads TGTGCCAGTAGTATAATAGCGGGGACAAATGAGCAGTTCTTC.